This T cell receptor (beta chain) was captured by sequencing in a study of cytomegalovirus exposure and HLA in healthy donors. Overall study: Among the 400 or so donors who were genotyped, 81% fell in the genetic ancestry cluster that is associated with self-reported Caucasian donors. Study-level results: An observed cluster of highly shared sequence variants was recorded as a likely sequencing artifact. Per published accounts, TCR beta sequences correctly predicted the HLA-A and HLA-B alleles of most subjects. For TCR beta chains, V- and J-gene trimming was later linked to a missense DCLRE1C variant.

Worth noting for this clone: The antigen remains undetermined.

PCR was performed using 60 Vbeta and 13 Jbeta primers. The data were produced by immunoSEQ multiplex PCR, yet TCRdb's version contains in-frame clones alone and is incomplete. The data hold 85,000 to 130,000 clones, with just over 70% observed a single time. The V and J ends lost 2 bases and 1 base respectively, with 12 bases between them. Germline assignment: CDR1 SNHLY and CDR2 FYNNEI. This CDR3 comprises 16 residues. This TCR came from a boy between 10 and 17 years old in good health and CMV-seronegative. The V gene is TRBV2, the J gene TRBJ1-5; no clear D. Sequenced input: PBMCs. For the CDR3, the DNA is TGTGCCAGCAGTGAATTTCTGGTTCGGAGCAATCAGCCCCAGCATTTT. Translation gives CASSEFLVRSNQPQHF.